Shown below are 10 T cell receptor beta chains from a single sample sequenced in a study of naive and memory T cell subsets. The beta constant-region primer was an equimolar mix of two oligonucleotides covering TRBC1 and TRBC2. Ligated cDNA was amplified by four rounds of PCR with nested alpha and beta constant-region primers and SP2. TCRdb re-called the UMI-ligation and nested PCR reads with MiXCR, one entry per CDR3 protein. The data show tens of thousands of distinct CDR3 sequences, roughly 10% seen once. The sequenced material came from central memory CD8+ T cells from blood. The source is a human donor in good health.

This clonotype was found a few times. The CDR3 reads CASSPGSASTDTQYF. CDR3 nucleotides: TGTGCCAGCAGCCCCGGGAGTGCTAGCACAGATACGCAGTATTTT. This chain joins TRBV7-2 and TRBJ2-3; D is perhaps TRBD2 (6 bases). V was shortened by 5 bases and J by 0 bases, with 12 bases between the two germline ends. Germline-derived CDR1 and CDR2 are SGHTA and FQGNSA. CDR3 size: 15 residues.

Ten or more counts support this clonotype. The chain carries TRBV19 and TRBJ2-1; D remains ambiguous. The CDR3 runs 13 residues. Between the trimmed V and J ends, which lost 7 bases and 9 bases, there was a span of 16 bases. The germline V gene encodes CDR1 LNHDA and CDR2 SQIVND (reference sequence). The CDR3 protein is CASTLHSSSEQFF. The CDR3 nucleotides are TGTGCCAGTACTTTACACAGTTCTAGTGAGCAGTTCTTC.

This clonotype appeared a few times. The rearrangement links TRBV19 to TRBJ2-1; 9 bases are shared with TRBD1. Germline lookup yields CDR1 LNHDA and CDR2 SQIVND (reference sequence). V shed 6 bases and J 4 bases; nucleotides not matched to a gene: 4. CDR3 length: 14 residues. The CDR3 region is CASRRTGEYNEQFF. CDR3 DNA sequence: TGTGCCAGTAGGCGGACAGGGGAGTACAATGAGCAGTTCTTC.

A few counts support this clonotype. The rearrangement links TRBV7-2 to TRBJ1-5, with D perhaps TRBD1 (5 bases). Trimming took 4 bases from V and 3 from J, leaving 7 bases between them. This CDR3 spans 13 amino acids. From germline, CDR1 is SGHTA and CDR2 FQGNSA. CDR3 nucleotide sequence: TGTGCCAGCAGCTCAGGGATCAATCAGCCCCAGCATTTT. It yields the protein CASSSGINQPQHF.

This clonotype came up many times. The CDR3 sequence is CASRGTGWPKNIQYF. For the CDR3, the DNA is TGTGCCAGCAGAGGGACAGGCTGGCCCAAAAACATTCAGTACTTC. The chain couples TRBV28 to TRBJ2-4; 8 nucleotides agree with TRBD1. CDR1 is MDHEN and CDR2 is SYDVKM in the germline V gene. The length of the CDR3 is 15 residues. Trimming took 6 bases from V and 2 from J; bases not matched to a gene: 6. Supplemented by reference TRBV28 and TRBJ2-4, the full variable domain reads DVKVTQSSRYLVKRTGEKVFLECVQDMDHENMFWYRQDPGLGLRLIYFSYDVKMKEKGDIPEGYSVSREKKERFSLILESASTNQTSMYLCASRGTGWPKNIQYFGAGTRLSVL.

The CDR3 loop is CASSEGPEAFF. CDR3 nucleotide sequence: TGTGCCAGCAGTGAGGGGCCTGAAGCTTTCTTT. The chain uses TRBV25-1 and TRBJ1-1, with a tentative D call TRBD1 (5 bases). CDR1 MGHDK and CDR2 SYGVNS come from the germline V gene. This CDR3 contains 11 residues. The germline V and J ends were trimmed by 3 bases and 6 bases, with 5 bases remaining between them.

The chain is built from TRBV11-2 and TRBJ2-1; a weak D match, TRBD2 (5 bases). The germline V and J ends were trimmed by 2 bases and 7 bases, with 15 bases remaining between them. CDR1 and CDR2 from the germline V gene are SGHAT and FQNNGV. CDR3 length: 15 amino acids. CDR3 DNA sequence: TGTGCCAGCAGCTTATCCCTGGTTTCGGGAAATGAGCAGTTCTTC. Its protein product is CASSLSLVSGNEQFF.

This clonotype was found many times. This sequence joins TRBV20-1 and TRBJ2-7; TRBD2 matches 10 bases. Germline CDR1 and CDR2: DFQATT and SNEGSKA (reference sequence). J gave up 4 bases and V 6 bases, and 0 bases lay outside the gene matches. The CDR3 consists of 11 residues. As DNA, the CDR3 is TGCAGTGCACTAGCGGGATACGAGCAGTACTTC. It is translated as CSALAGYEQYF.

This clonotype is deemed medium-sized. CDR3 in amino acids: CASSESSGTYEQFF. CDR3 sequence (DNA): TGTGCCAGCAGCGAGTCTAGCGGGACCTATGAGCAGTTCTTC. V is TRBV7-6 and J is TRBJ2-1, with 9 bases that match TRBD2. The J segment lost 8 bases and the V segment lost 5 bases, leaving 7 bases of the junction unmatched. Germline-derived CDR1 and CDR2 are SGHVS and FNYEAQ. This CDR3 has 14 residues.

By share, this clonotype counts as medium-sized. The genes are TRBV19 and TRBJ2-7; perhaps TRBD2 as D (6 bases). V was clipped by 5 bases and J by 3 bases, with 14 bases between them. Germline V lookup: CDR1 LNHDA, CDR2 SQIVND (reference sequence). The CDR3 has 14 amino acids. CDR3 protein: CASSAGGRRYEQYF. The CDR3 nucleotides are TGTGCCAGTAGTGCCGGGGGACGCCGCTACGAGCAGTACTTC.